The TCR beta chain described here comes from a study of naive and memory T cell subsets (dated by TCRdb to 2015 to 2018). At the level of the whole study: The study applied an open-source, UMI-based TCR alpha and beta sequencing pipeline to sorted naive and memory peripheral blood T cell subsets. The functional CMV T cell responses agreed completely with IgG serology results. RNA was DNase-treated and reverse transcribed with TCR constant-region primers, mostly using SuperScript III. Here is what the overall study found, with its caveats: Single alpha or beta chain sequences, rather than paired alpha/beta receptors, were used to define clonotypes. In both CD4 and CD8 cells, going from naive through CM, EM and EMRA, the Gini index went up while Shannon and inverse Simpson diversity went down. TCR abundance followed a power law whose exponent differed between naive and memory subsets but was consistent across the three individuals. RNA-based TCR counts may be affected by expression changes linked to T cell activation and differentiation. The repertoire findings for the naive and memory subsets could not be validated against a ground truth because none was available. After error correction, over 95% of naive TCR sequences appeared only once, giving much steeper abundance distributions than memory subsets.

TCR alpha and beta chain libraries were amplified separately from the second PCR step onward. To determine each donor's CMV status, fresh PBMCs were stimulated overnight with CMV viral lysate, and IFNgamma production from CD4+ T cells was then assessed. CD4 T cells were positively selected using Miltenyi beads, after which CD8 T cells were positively selected from the CD4-negative fraction. Cells were stained for CD3, CD4, CD8, CD45RA, CD27 and a live/dead dye and were sorted on a BD Aria II into four subsets based on CD45RA and CD27. Blood came from a few healthy volunteers, each fractionated into CD4 and CD8 T cells and then into four differentiation subsets. Roughly 120 ml of peripheral blood was collected from each donor, and PBMC were isolated from the blood using Ficoll-Paque PLUS density-gradient centrifugation. After sorting, cells were lysed in RLT buffer, RNA was extracted using a Qiagen RNeasy kit, and the extracted RNA was stored at -80 degrees C.

Libraries were constructed by UMI-ligation and nested PCR. To cover both TRBC1 and TRBC2, the beta constant-region primer consisted of an equimolar mix of two oligonucleotides. T4 RNA ligase 1 ligated a single-stranded oligonucleotide carrying the SP2 primer and a 12-nucleotide UMI to the cDNA 3' end. The ligated cDNA went through four rounds of PCR with nested alpha and beta constant-region primers together with the SP2 primer. Incubation of the ligation reaction was carried out at 16 degrees C for about 18-25 hours. PCR2 was usually performed as a SYBR Green qPCR and halted at a preset threshold so that over-amplification would not occur. All purifications after the first were performed with Agencourt AMPure XP magnetic beads. Libraries were quantified by Qubit and checked on a TapeStation, where a main peak was expected near 650 bp. Pooled libraries were sequenced on an Illumina MiSeq with v2 2x251 paired-end kits, typically giving about 0.85-2 million reads per sample. Each sample was pooled at 4 nM, and about 5-8% PhiX was included to help cluster recognition. The study's processing was this. FASTQ reads processed by Demultiplexor were assigned V and J genes by Decombinator through tag matching that tolerated a single base-pair mismatch. UMIs were used by Collapsinator to correct both sequencing errors and frequency errors arising from PCR heterogeneity. CDR3Translator translated TCRs and extracted CDR3s from the conserved cysteine to the FGXG phenylalanine, flagging non-productive sequences. Gini, Shannon entropy and inverse Simpson indices were calculated on repertoires subsampled to equal numbers of UMI-defined TCRs. Within the linear range, a power law was fitted by maximum likelihood to the distributions of clonotype abundance. When run on a single naive CD8 sample, MIGEC and the pipeline yielded similar UMI counts, similar unique TCR numbers and similar clonal distributions. Repertoires were searched for around 8,000 CMV-associated CDR3 sequences compiled from VDJdb and a published dataset. Through fastp at Q25 and MiXCR, TCRdb rebuilt clones from the public reads, retaining in-frame beta chains. Rows with a matching CDR3 protein are joined into one entry that keeps the most common DNA and genes. The V and J calls here are based on TCRdb, not the publication. For this sample there are some 87,000 distinct CDR3 sequences; around 7% appear just once. The ten largest clones add up to about 1.6% of the sample.

Counted from cysteine to phenylalanine, this CDR3 has 11 amino acids. Of the read, only the CDR3 DNA is kept; its 33 bases are in frame from base 1. Trimming at the junction amounts to 0 bases on V and 8 bases on J, and the germline ends lie 6 bases apart. Per the germline V gene (reference sequence), GTSNPN is the CDR1 and SVGIG is the CDR2. To note about this clonotype: Its specific antigen is unknown. No clone much larger than this one lies a single base away; base qualities are absent.

Material for sequencing was central memory CD4+ T cells from blood. The sample's cell subset or site, from its label and the paper: central memory, CD45RA- CD27+. This TCR was sampled from a human donor in good health. The chain is made from TRBV30 and TRBJ2-3, with the D gene not clear enough to name. Here is the DNA: TGTGCCTGGAGTGTACTTGGTACGCAGTATTTT. It encodes CAWSVLGTQYF.